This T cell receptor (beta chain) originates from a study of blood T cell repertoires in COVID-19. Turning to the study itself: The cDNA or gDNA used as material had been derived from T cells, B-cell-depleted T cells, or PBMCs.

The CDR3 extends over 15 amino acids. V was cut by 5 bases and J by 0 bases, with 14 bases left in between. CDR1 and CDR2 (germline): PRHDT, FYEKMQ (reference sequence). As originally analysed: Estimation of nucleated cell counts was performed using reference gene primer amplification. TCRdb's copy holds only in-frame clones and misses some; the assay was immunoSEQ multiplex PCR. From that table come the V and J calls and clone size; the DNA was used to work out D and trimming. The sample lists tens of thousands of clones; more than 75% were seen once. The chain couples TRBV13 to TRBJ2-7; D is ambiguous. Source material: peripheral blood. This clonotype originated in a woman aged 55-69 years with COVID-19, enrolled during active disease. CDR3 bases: TGTGCCAGCAGCCCGAGCTTACGGTCCTCCTACGAGCAGTACTTC. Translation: CASSPSLRSSYEQYF.